A selection of T cell receptor beta chains follows, all from one sample in a study of blood T cell repertoires in COVID-19. Clones were read by immunoSEQ multiplex PCR, and TCRdb kept only the in-frame ones, dropping some. The table includes some 300,000 clones, more than 85% detected once. The sample comprised peripheral blood. The receptors were sampled from a man aged 70-80 years with acute or convalescent COVID-19. Both conserved end residues are part of each CDR3. A D gene is named only where the DNA matches it firmly. Expanded clones are given a class, and other clones once, few, many or no size at all.

v_gene: TRBV6-6
d_gene: .
j_gene: TRBJ2-5
abundance: once
CDR3aa: CASSLPGGFQETQYF
CDR3nt: TGTGCCAGCAGTTTGCCAGGGGGGTTCCAAGAGACCCAGTACTTC

v_gene: TRBV10-2
d_gene: TRBD2
j_gene: TRBJ2-7
abundance: .
CDR3aa: CASRSSGDTLEQYF
CDR3nt: TGCGCCAGCAGATCTAGCGGAGACACCCTCGAGCAGTACTTC

v_gene: TRBV28
d_gene: TRBD2
j_gene: TRBJ2-7
abundance: .
CDR3aa: CASRGSAGGHYEQYF
CDR3nt: TGTGCCAGCAGAGGATCTGCGGGAGGTCACTACGAGCAGTACTTC

v_gene: TRBV7-2
d_gene: TRBD2
j_gene: TRBJ2-3
abundance: .
CDR3aa: CASSLATTSGLQPYF
CDR3nt: TGTGCCAGCAGCTTAGCCACGACTAGCGGGCTTCAACCGTATTTT

v_gene: TRBV5-5
d_gene: .
j_gene: TRBJ1-5
abundance: .
CDR3aa: CASTGLFGNQPQHF
CDR3nt: TGTGCCAGCACAGGGCTTTTCGGCAATCAGCCCCAGCATTTT

v_gene: TRBV28
d_gene: .
j_gene: TRBJ1-1
abundance: .
CDR3aa: CASRWANTEAFF
CDR3nt: TGTGCCAGCAGATGGGCGAACACTGAAGCTTTCTTT

v_gene: TRBV18
d_gene: TRBD1
j_gene: TRBJ1-1
abundance: .
CDR3aa: CASSPSGQGLGNTEAFF
CDR3nt: TGTGCCAGCTCACCTTCCGGACAGGGCTTGGGGAACACTGAAGCTTTCTTT

v_gene: TRBV4-2
d_gene: .
j_gene: TRBJ1-3
abundance: .
CDR3aa: CASSQDPTGSGNTIYF
CDR3nt: TGTGCCAGCAGCCAAGACCCCACAGGGAGTGGAAACACCATATATTTT

v_gene: TRBV15
d_gene: TRBD1
j_gene: TRBJ2-2
abundance: .
CDR3aa: CATSREQGIMAGELFF
CDR3nt: TGTGCCACCAGCAGGGAACAGGGGATTATGGCCGGGGAGCTGTTTTTT

v_gene: TRBV7-2
d_gene: TRBD1
j_gene: TRBJ1-2
abundance: .
CDR3aa: CASSLGQGAYGYTF
CDR3nt: TGTGCCAGCAGCTTGGGACAGGGGGCCTATGGCTACACCTTC

v_gene: TRBV7-6
d_gene: TRBD2
j_gene: TRBJ2-7
abundance: .
CDR3aa: CASSLSGRYEQYF
CDR3nt: TGTGCCAGCAGCTTGAGCGGGAGGTACGAGCAGTACTTC

v_gene: TRBV7-2
d_gene: .
j_gene: TRBJ1-2
abundance: .
CDR3aa: CASSLARAHGYTF
CDR3nt: TGTGCCAGCAGCTTAGCCCGTGCGCATGGCTACACCTTC

v_gene: TRBV5-3
d_gene: TRBD1
j_gene: TRBJ1-5
abundance: few
CDR3aa: CARSFGTGDPGVQPQHF
CDR3nt: TGTGCCAGAAGCTTCGGAACAGGGGACCCAGGGGTTCAGCCCCAGCATTTT

v_gene: TRBV5-1
d_gene: TRBD2
j_gene: TRBJ2-5
abundance: .
CDR3aa: CASSRGLEETQYF
CDR3nt: TGCGCCAGCAGTCGAGGACTAGAGGAGACCCAGTACTTC

v_gene: TRBV15
d_gene: TRBD1
j_gene: TRBJ1-4
abundance: few
CDR3aa: CATSGGTGSNEKLFF
CDR3nt: TGTGCCACCAGCGGAGGGACAGGCTCTAATGAAAAACTGTTTTTT

v_gene: TRBV19
d_gene: TRBD1
j_gene: TRBJ2-4
abundance: .
CDR3aa: CASSTGTGLGNIQYF
CDR3nt: TGTGCCAGTAGTACCGGGACAGGGTTAGGGAACATTCAGTACTTC

v_gene: TRBV5-4
d_gene: .
j_gene: TRBJ1-2
abundance: .
CDR3aa: CASSVQGFGGYTF
CDR3nt: TGTGCCAGCAGCGTCCAGGGGTTTGGGGGCTACACCTTC